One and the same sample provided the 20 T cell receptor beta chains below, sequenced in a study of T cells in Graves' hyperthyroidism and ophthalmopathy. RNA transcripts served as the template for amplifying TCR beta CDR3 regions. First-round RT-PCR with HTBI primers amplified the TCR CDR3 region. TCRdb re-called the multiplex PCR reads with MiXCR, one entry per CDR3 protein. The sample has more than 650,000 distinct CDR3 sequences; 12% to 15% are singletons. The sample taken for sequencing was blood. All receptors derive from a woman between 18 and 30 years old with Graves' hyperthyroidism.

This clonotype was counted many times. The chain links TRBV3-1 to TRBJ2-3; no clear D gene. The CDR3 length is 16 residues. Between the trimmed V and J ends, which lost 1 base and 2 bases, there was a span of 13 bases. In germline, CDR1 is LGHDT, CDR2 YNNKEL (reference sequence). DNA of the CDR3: TGTGCCAGCAGCCAAGTAATTGGCGGCCCCACAGATACGCAGTATTTT. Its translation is CASSQVIGGPTDTQYF.

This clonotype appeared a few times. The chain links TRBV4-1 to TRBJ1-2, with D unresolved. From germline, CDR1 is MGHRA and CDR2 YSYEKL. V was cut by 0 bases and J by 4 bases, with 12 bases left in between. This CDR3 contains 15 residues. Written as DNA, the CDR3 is TGCGCCAGCAGCCAAGAGCACGGCTACTTCTATGGCTACACCTTC. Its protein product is CASSQEHGYFYGYTF.

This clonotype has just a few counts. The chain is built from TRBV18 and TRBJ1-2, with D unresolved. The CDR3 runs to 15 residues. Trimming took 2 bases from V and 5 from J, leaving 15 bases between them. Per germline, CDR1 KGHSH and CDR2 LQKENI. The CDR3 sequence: CASSPGLGLKYGYTF. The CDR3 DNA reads TGTGCCAGCTCACCAGGGTTGGGCCTTAAATATGGCTACACCTTC. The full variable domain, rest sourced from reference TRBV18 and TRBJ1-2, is NAGVMQNPRHLVRRRGQEARLRCSPMKGHSHVYWYRQLPEEGLKFMVYLQKENIIDESGMPKERFSAEFPKEGPSILRIQQVVRGDSAAYFCASSPGLGLKYGYTFGSGTRLTVV.

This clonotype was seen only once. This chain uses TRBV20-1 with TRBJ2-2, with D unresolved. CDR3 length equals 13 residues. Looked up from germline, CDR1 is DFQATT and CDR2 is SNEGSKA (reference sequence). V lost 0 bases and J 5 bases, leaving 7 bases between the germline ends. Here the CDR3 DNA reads TGCAGTGCTAGAGAAGCGAGAACCGGGGAGCTGTTTTTT. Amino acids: CSAREARTGELFF.

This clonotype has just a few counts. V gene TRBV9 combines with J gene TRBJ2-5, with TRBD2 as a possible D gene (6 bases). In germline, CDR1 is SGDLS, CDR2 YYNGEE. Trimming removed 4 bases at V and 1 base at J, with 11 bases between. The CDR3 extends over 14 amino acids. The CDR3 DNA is TGTGCCAGCAGCCCTCGGGACTTCCAAGAGACCCAGTACTTC. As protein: CASSPRDFQETQYF.

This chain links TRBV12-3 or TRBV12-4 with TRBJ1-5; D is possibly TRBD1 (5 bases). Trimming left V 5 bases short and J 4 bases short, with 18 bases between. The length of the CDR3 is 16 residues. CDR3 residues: CASSGGGLGPNQPQHF. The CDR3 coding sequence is TGTGCCAGCAGTGGGGGAGGGTTGGGGCCGAATCAGCCCCAGCATTTT.

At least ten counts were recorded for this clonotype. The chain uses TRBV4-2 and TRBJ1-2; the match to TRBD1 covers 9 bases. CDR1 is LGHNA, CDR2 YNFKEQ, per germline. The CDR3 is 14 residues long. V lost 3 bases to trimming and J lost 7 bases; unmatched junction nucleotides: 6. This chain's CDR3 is CASSQEDRGGGYTF. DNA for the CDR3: TGTGCCAGCAGCCAGGAGGACAGGGGAGGTGGCTACACCTTC.

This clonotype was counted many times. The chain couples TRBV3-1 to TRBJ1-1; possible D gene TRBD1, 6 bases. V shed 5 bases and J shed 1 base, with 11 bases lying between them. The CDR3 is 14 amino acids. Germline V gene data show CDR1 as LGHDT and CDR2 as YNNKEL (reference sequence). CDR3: CASSDLQGNTEAFF. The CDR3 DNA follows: TGTGCCAGCAGCGACCTACAGGGGAACACTGAAGCTTTCTTT.

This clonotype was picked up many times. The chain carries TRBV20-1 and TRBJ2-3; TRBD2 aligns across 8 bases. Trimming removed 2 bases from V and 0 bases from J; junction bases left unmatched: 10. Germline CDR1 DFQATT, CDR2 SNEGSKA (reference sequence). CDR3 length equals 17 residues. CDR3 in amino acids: CSARSSSAGVSTDTQYF. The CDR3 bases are TGCAGTGCTAGATCTTCTTCAGCGGGAGTAAGCACAGATACGCAGTATTTT.

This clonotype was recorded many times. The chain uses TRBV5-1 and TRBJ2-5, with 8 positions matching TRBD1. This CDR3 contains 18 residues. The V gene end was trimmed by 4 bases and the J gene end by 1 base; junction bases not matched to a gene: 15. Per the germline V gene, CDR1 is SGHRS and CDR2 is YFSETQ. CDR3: CASSDSRGLALIQETQYF. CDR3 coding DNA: TGCGCCAGCAGCGATTCCAGGGGGCTGGCCCTGATCCAAGAGACCCAGTACTTC.

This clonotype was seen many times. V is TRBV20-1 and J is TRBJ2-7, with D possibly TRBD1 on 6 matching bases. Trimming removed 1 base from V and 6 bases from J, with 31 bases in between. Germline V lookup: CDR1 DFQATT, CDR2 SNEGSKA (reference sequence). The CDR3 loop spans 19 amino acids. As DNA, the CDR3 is TGCAGTGCTAGAGGTTGGACAGCTGGTGCCCCGGTACATAGGGGCGAGCAGTACTTC. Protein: CSARGWTAGAPVHRGEQYF.

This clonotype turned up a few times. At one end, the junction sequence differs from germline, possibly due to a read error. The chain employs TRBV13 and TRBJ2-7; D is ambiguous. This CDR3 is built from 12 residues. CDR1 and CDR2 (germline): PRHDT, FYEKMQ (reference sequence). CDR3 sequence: CASSLRVYGQYF. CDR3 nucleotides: TGTGCCAGCAGCTTAAGGGTCTACGGGCAGTACTTC.

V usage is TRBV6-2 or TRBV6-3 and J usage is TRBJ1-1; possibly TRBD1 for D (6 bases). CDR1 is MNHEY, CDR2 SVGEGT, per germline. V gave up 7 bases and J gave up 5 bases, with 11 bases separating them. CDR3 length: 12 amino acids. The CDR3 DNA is TGTGCCAGCAAGGGGGTTGGGACTGAAGCTTTCTTT. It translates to CASKGVGTEAFF.

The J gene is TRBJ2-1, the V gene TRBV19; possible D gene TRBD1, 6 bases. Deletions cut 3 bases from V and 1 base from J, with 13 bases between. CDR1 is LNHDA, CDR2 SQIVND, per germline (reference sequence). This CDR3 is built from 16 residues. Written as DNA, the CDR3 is TGTGCCAGTAGTATCAGAAAAACAGGGTCCTACAATGAGCAGTTCTTC. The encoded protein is CASSIRKTGSYNEQFF.

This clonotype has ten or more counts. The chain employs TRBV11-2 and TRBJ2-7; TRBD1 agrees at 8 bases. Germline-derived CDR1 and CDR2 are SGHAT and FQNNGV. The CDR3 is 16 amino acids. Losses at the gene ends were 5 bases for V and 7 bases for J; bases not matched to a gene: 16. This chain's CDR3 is CASSHGAVDRGREQYF. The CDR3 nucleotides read TGTGCCAGCAGCCACGGAGCTGTCGACAGGGGTAGAGAGCAGTACTTC.

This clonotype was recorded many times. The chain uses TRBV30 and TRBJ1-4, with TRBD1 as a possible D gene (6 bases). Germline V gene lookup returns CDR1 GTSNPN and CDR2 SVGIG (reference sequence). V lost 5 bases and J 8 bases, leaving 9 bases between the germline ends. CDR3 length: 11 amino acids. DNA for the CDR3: TGTGCCTGGTCCCAGGGGGAAAAACTGTTTTTT. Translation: CAWSQGEKLFF.

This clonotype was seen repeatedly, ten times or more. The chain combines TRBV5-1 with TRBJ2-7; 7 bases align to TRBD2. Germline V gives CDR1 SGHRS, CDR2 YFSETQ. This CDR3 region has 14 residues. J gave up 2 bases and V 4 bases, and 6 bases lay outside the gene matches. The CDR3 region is CASSDRGGAYEQYF. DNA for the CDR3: TGCGCCAGCAGCGATCGCGGGGGAGCCTACGAGCAGTACTTC.

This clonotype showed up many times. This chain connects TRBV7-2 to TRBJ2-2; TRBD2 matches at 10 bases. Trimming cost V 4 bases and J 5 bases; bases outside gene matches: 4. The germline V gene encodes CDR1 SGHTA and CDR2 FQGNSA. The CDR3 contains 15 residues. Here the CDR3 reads CASSSSGRSTGELFF. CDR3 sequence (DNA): TGTGCCAGCAGCTCTAGCGGGAGAAGTACCGGGGAGCTGTTTTTT.

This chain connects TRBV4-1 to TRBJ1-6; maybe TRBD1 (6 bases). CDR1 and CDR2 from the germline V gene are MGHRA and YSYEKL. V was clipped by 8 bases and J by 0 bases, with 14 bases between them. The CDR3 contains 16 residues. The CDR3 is CASRGGGSSYNSPLHF. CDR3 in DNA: TGCGCCAGCCGCGGAGGGGGGAGCTCCTATAATTCACCCCTCCACTTT.

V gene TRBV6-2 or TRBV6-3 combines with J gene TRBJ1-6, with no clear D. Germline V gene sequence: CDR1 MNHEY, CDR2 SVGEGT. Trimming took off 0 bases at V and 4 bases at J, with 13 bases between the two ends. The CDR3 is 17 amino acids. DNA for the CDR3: TGTGCCAGCAGTTACTCTACCTCGACCTTATATAATTCACCCCTCCACTTT. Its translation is CASSYSTSTLYNSPLHF.